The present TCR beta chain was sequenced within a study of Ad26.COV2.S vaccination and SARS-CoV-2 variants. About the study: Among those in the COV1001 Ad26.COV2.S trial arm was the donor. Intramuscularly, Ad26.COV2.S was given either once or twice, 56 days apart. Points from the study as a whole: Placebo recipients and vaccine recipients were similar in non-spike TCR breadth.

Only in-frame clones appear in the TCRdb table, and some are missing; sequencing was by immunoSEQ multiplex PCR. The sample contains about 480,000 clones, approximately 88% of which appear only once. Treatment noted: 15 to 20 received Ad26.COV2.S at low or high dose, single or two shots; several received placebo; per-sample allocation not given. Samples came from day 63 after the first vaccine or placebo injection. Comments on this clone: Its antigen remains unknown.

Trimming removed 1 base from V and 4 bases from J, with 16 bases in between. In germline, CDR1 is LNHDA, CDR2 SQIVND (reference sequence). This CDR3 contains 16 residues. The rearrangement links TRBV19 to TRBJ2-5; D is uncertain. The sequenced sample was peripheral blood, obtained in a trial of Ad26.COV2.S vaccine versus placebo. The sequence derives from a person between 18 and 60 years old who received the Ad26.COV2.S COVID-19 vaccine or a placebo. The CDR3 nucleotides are TGTGCCAGTAGTATAGGGGGAACGGGTGGTGTAGAGACCCAGTACTTC. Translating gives CASSIGGTGGVETQYF.